This TCR beta chain was captured in a study of OX40 agonist ivuxolimab in advanced cancers. Study-wide context: Subjects had a mean age of about 65 years, with a range of roughly 23 to 80; just over 80% were male. A partial response was reached by three patients: one with hepatocellular carcinoma and two with cutaneous melanoma.

This clone has only one observation. Its target is not known. Profiled with immunoSEQ multiplex PCR; TCRdb holds only in-frame clones, not every one. The data contain approximately 76,000 clones, 80% to 90% of them singletons. Study conclusions and caveats: Certain nonresponders additionally had low normalized T-cell clonal expansion. Clonal expansion by week 6 occurred in CD4+ and CD8+ blood T cells (at 0.1 to 3.0 mg/kg).

Per germline, CDR1 LNHDA and CDR2 SQIVND (reference sequence). Trimming took off 0 bases at V and 7 bases at J, with 13 bases between the two ends. The length of the CDR3 is 15 residues. The chain couples TRBV19 to TRBJ2-1; D perhaps matches TRBD2 (5 bases). The sequence was collected from an adult with an advanced solid tumor such as melanoma, head and neck, liver or kidney cancer. Material: CD4+ or CD8+ T cells sorted from blood, obtained in a trial of the OX40 agonist ivuxolimab. CDR3 in amino acids: CASSIETRALNEQFF. The DNA of the CDR3 is TGTGCCAGTAGTATAGAGACGCGGGCCCTTAATGAGCAGTTCTTC.